The sample holds a few counts of the clone carrying this T cell receptor beta chain. Its antigen is as yet unknown. The treatment is: oral pan-JAK inhibitor, 5-10 mg twice daily. This record comes from a study of CD8+ T cells in alopecia areata. Study-wide background: Those treated were given oral tofacitinib at 5 to 10 mg twice daily. Findings and limits, study-wide: With tofacitinib ongoing, many expanded lesional clones persisted in both scalp and blood.

It was cDNA, reverse transcribed from extracted RNA, that served as the sequencing template. The table came from immunoSEQ multiplex PCR; TCRdb's copy has only in-frame clones and leaves some out. The table lists fewer than 250,000 clones, roughly 60% of them singletons. Germline V gives CDR1 KGHSH, CDR2 LQKENI. This CDR3 region has 15 residues. Trimming removed 1 base at V and 5 bases at J, with 12 bases between. Here the sequenced sample was CD4+ T cells sorted from blood, taken at week 24, from a patient treated with tofacitinib. The chain uses TRBV18 and TRBJ2-1; D not certain. This receptor was taken from a human donor with alopecia areata. CDR3 protein: CASSPLHSGNNEQFF. The CDR3 DNA follows: TGTGCCAGCTCACCACTGCATTCGGGTAACAATGAGCAGTTCTTC.